This T cell receptor beta chain was documented in a study of OX40 agonist ivuxolimab in advanced cancers. Study summary: Patients were dosed intravenously with ivuxolimab at 0.01 to 10 mg/kg every 2 weeks. The study reported partial responses in three patients: one hepatocellular carcinoma, two cutaneous melanoma. Study-level points and caveats: Mean expanded clone counts were higher in CD8+ than CD4+ T cells.

On this clone: Its antigen is still unknown.

The CDR3 runs to 14 residues. The germline V gene has CDR1 MNHEY and CDR2 SMNVEV (reference sequence). V lost 3 bases to trimming and J lost 7 bases; unmatched junction nucleotides: 4. The method was immunoSEQ multiplex PCR; TCRdb's version includes in-frame clones alone and lacks a portion of them. Of more than 60,000 clones listed, almost 95% are singletons. The chain has TRBV27 and TRBJ2-4; 9 bases fit TRBD1. The source is an adult with an advanced solid tumor such as melanoma, head and neck, liver or kidney cancer. The source was CD4+ or CD8+ T cells sorted from blood, collected in a trial of the OX40 agonist ivuxolimab. CDR3 in amino acids: CASSLGDRENIQYF. In nucleotides, the CDR3 is TGTGCCAGCAGTTTGGGGGACAGGGAGAACATTCAGTACTTC.